These 21 T cell receptor beta chains came from one sample sequenced in a study of blood T cell repertoires in COVID-19. Method: immunoSEQ multiplex PCR; TCRdb's copy keeps in-frame clones and lacks some. This sample has 130,000 or so clones, with around nine tenths found just once. Sequencing used peripheral blood. The origin of the receptors is a man in his forties or fifties with active or convalescent COVID-19.

CDR3 sequence: CASSNGQFQETQYF. The CDR3 DNA follows: TGTGCCAGCAGCAACGGACAGTTTCAAGAGACCCAGTACTTC. This chain uses TRBV11-2 with TRBJ2-5; D possibly corresponds to TRBD1 (6 bases). V gave up 5 bases and J gave up 2 bases, with 12 bases separating them. Germline CDR1 reads SGHAT; CDR2 reads FQNNGV. This CDR3 region has 14 residues.

The gene calls are TRBV29-1 and TRBJ1-5, with 12 bases that match TRBD1. Germline V lookup: CDR1 SQVTM, CDR2 ANQGSEA. There are 13 residues in the CDR3. V shed 7 bases, J shed 6 bases, and the junction held 4 bases outside the gene matches. The CDR3 sequence is CSARGQGAQPQHF. CDR3 nucleotides: TGCAGCGCTAGGGGACAGGGGGCTCAGCCCCAGCATTTT.

This sequence joins TRBV19 and TRBJ1-2; no clear D. Per the germline V gene, CDR1 is LNHDA and CDR2 is SQIVND (reference sequence). CDR3 size: 14 residues. Trimming took off 5 bases at V and 7 bases at J, with 17 bases between the two ends. The CDR3 sequence is CASSQGGGPRGYTF. The CDR3 nucleotides read TGTGCCAGTAGTCAAGGAGGAGGGCCTCGTGGCTACACCTTC.

The CDR3: CASSLGQSQETQYF. The CDR3 DNA reads TGTGCCAGCAGCCTAGGACAGTCCCAAGAGACCCAGTACTTC. V is TRBV5-4 and J is TRBJ2-5; D is perhaps TRBD1 (6 bases). Germline values: CDR1 SGHNT, CDR2 YYREEE (reference sequence). This CDR3 region has 14 residues. Trimming took 4 bases from V and 1 from J, leaving 11 bases between them.

This chain links TRBV5-4 with TRBJ2-4, with D uncertain. CDR3 length equals 14 residues. Trimming took 3 bases from V and 0 from J, leaving 7 bases between them. CDR1 and CDR2 (germline): SGHNT, YYREEE (reference sequence). For the CDR3, the DNA is TGTGCCAGCAGCTCGGTCGGAGCCAAAAACATTCAGTACTTC. Protein product: CASSSVGAKNIQYF.

The chain carries TRBV2 and TRBJ1-5, with TRBD1 as a possible D gene (5 bases). Trimming took off 2 bases at V and 0 bases at J, with 8 bases between the two ends. CDR3 length equals 15 residues. Germline CDR1 and CDR2: SNHLY and FYNNEI. The CDR3 DNA reads TGTGCCAGCAGTGAAAGGGGTTATAGCAATCAGCCCCAGCATTTT. It translates to CASSERGYSNQPQHF.

This sequence joins TRBV18 and TRBJ2-3, with D maybe TRBD2 (7 bases). The ends were cut back, 3 bases at V and 0 bases at J, with 13 bases in the middle. This CDR3 comprises 16 residues. Germline-derived CDR1 and CDR2 are KGHSH and LQKENI. CDR3 residues: CASSPGGRASTDTQYF. The CDR3 DNA follows: TGTGCCAGCTCACCCGGGGGGCGAGCTAGCACAGATACGCAGTATTTT.

J is TRBJ2-5 and V is TRBV28, with D tentatively TRBD1 (5 bases). Germline assignment: CDR1 MDHEN and CDR2 SYDVKM. V lost 5 bases and J lost 1, with 17 bases in between. CDR3 length: 16 amino acids. The CDR3 nucleotides are TGTGCCAGCAGTACACCATCCGACAGAATCCAAGAGACCCAGTACTTC. Amino acids: CASSTPSDRIQETQYF.

This chain uses TRBV18 with TRBJ2-2; 9 nucleotides align to TRBD2. The J segment lost 2 bases and the V segment lost 1 base, leaving 8 bases of the junction unmatched. The CDR3 consists of 18 residues. Germline loops: CDR1 KGHSH, CDR2 LQKENI. CDR3 DNA: TGTGCCAGCTCACCACGAGTTGTTAGCGGGAGTAACACCGGGGAGCTGTTTTTT. This codes for CASSPRVVSGSNTGELFF. The entire variable domain, with the rest obtained from reference TRBV18 and TRBJ2-2, is as follows: NAGVMQNPRHLVRRRGQEARLRCSPMKGHSHVYWYRQLPEEGLKFMVYLQKENIIDESGMPKERFSAEFPKEGPSILRIQQVVRGDSAAYFCASSPRVVSGSNTGELFFGEGSRLTVL.

The genes are TRBV28 and TRBJ2-1; possibly TRBD2 for D (8 bases). CDR1 and CDR2 (germline): MDHEN, SYDVKM. This CDR3 has 16 residues. V lost 5 bases, J lost 3 bases, and 17 bases lay in between. Written as DNA, the CDR3 is TGTGCCAGCAGTCACGGGGGGGCAGGGGGCTACAATGAGCAGTTCTTC. This translates into CASSHGGAGGYNEQFF.

This clone was detected only once. The rearrangement links TRBV7-2 to TRBJ2-5, with D possibly matching TRBD1 (6 bases). This CDR3 has 15 amino acids. V lost 5 bases, J lost 2 bases, and 15 bases lay in between. In germline, CDR1 is SGHTA, CDR2 FQGNSA. CDR3 DNA sequence: TGTGCCAGCAGCATGCCGGGACAAGGACAAGAGACCCAGTACTTC. It specifies CASSMPGQGQETQYF.

The V and J genes are TRBV3-1 (or the pseudogene TRBV3-2) and TRBJ2-5; weak D call: TRBD1 (7 bases). The germline V gene encodes CDR1 LGHDT and CDR2 YNNKEL (reference sequence). V gave up 1 base and J gave up 4 bases, with 16 bases separating them. The CDR3 extends over 16 amino acids. The CDR3 DNA reads TGTGCCAGCAGCCAAGCCCGCGCAGGGGGGAGAGAGACCCAGTACTTC. This translates into CASSQARAGGRETQYF.

The chain combines TRBV5-1 with TRBJ2-7, with D tentatively TRBD1 (5 bases). Trimming removed 4 bases at V and 12 bases at J, with 23 bases between. This CDR3 has 14 residues. In germline, CDR1 is SGHRS, CDR2 YFSETQ. The CDR3 region is CASSTTSKTGHLYF. The CDR3 DNA sequence: TGCGCCAGCAGCACGACAAGTAAAACAGGTCACTTGTACTTC.

J is TRBJ2-6 and V is TRBV6-5; D uncertain. V gave up 0 bases and J gave up 0 bases, with 6 bases separating them. Germline CDR1 is MNHEY and CDR2 is SVGAGI. The CDR3 covers 16 residues. DNA for the CDR3: TGTGCCAGCAGTTACTCGTCTAGCTCTGGGGCCAACGTCCTGACTTTC. This codes for CASSYSSSSGANVLTF.

The chain combines TRBV29-1 with TRBJ1-6, with 7 bases matching TRBD1. Germline CDR1 reads SQVTM; CDR2 reads ANQGSEA. The ends lost 4 bases at V and 7 bases at J; junction bases unmatched: 1. The CDR3 runs 12 residues. The CDR3 loop is CSVAQGNSPLHF. For the CDR3, the DNA is TGCAGCGTTGCACAGGGGAATTCACCCCTCCACTTT.

Concerning this clone itself: At the DNA level, this CDR3 is encoded by other sequences in the same sample as well. The rearrangement joins TRBV9 to TRBJ2-2, with D hard to call. The CDR3 sequence is 13 residues long. V lost 2 bases, J lost 6 bases, and 8 bases lay in between. CDR1 is SGDLS and CDR2 is YYNGEE in the germline V gene. The CDR3 DNA follows: TGTGCCAGCAGCGTTGTGGAGTCCGGGGAGCTGTTTTTT. This translates into CASSVVESGELFF. Drawing the rest from reference TRBV9 and TRBJ2-2, the complete variable domain is DSGVTQTPKHLITATGQRVTLRCSPRSGDLSVYWYQQSLDQGLQFLIQYYNGEERAKGNILERFSAQQFPDLHSELNLSSLELGDSALYFCASSVVESGELFFGEGSRLTVL.

The chain joins TRBV5-1 to TRBJ1-2, with D perhaps TRBD1 (5 bases). With 7 bases removed from V and 4 bases from J, the gap between germline ends came to 23 bases. The germline gives CDR1 SGHRS, CDR2 YFSETQ. This CDR3 has 16 residues. The CDR3 sequence: CASSTRPGGELYGYTF. For the CDR3, the DNA is TGCGCCAGCTCAACCCGACCTGGGGGGGAACTCTATGGCTACACCTTC.

The chain combines TRBV5-1 with TRBJ1-4; D call uncertain. Germline CDR1 and CDR2: SGHRS and YFSETQ. Trimming took off 4 bases at V and 2 bases at J, with 15 bases between the two ends. There are 16 residues in the CDR3. The CDR3 loop reads CASSPGGGLTNEKLFF. CDR3 sequence (DNA): TGCGCCAGCAGCCCGGGAGGCGGTCTCACTAATGAAAAACTGTTTTTT.

The chain is built from TRBV7-6 and TRBJ1-1, with TRBD1 matching over 10 bases. The length of the CDR3 is 16 residues. The J segment lost 4 bases and the V segment lost 5 bases, leaving 10 bases of the junction unmatched. CDR1 is SGHVS and CDR2 is FNYEAQ in the germline V gene. The CDR3 sequence: CASSASGTGAGTEAFF. The CDR3 DNA is TGTGCCAGCAGCGCTTCCGGGACAGGGGCAGGCACTGAAGCTTTCTTT.

The DNA of the CDR3 is TGCGCCAGCAGCTCGGGACTTACTGCCAATGAGCAGTTCTTC. It yields the protein CASSSGLTANEQFF. The chain joins TRBV5-1 to TRBJ2-1, with a possible D match to TRBD2 (6 bases). The CDR3 spans 14 residues. V lost 3 bases to trimming and J lost 6 bases, with 13 bases between them. The germline gives CDR1 SGHRS, CDR2 YFSETQ.

This clone showed up just once. The rearrangement joins TRBV29-1 to TRBJ1-1, with D maybe TRBD1 (6 bases). CDR1 SQVTM and CDR2 ANQGSEA come from the germline V gene. The CDR3 totals 14 residues. V gave up 3 bases and J gave up 2 bases, with 13 bases separating them. CDR3 sequence reads: CSVDRRTDNTEAFF. The CDR3 DNA follows: TGCAGCGTTGACCGTAGGACAGATAACACTGAAGCTTTCTTT.